This T cell receptor (beta chain) was captured by sequencing in a study of T cell changes during pregnancy in multiple sclerosis. The CDR3 has 18 amino acids. Germline CDR1 reads SGHVS; CDR2 reads FNYEAQ. Trimming cost V 5 bases and J 1 base; bases outside gene matches: 13. Clones were sequenced by immunoSEQ multiplex PCR, and TCRdb holds only the in-frame ones, with some missing. Of 50,000 to 75,000 clones listed, 93% are singletons. The sequence derives from a female donor with multiple sclerosis, enrolled in a pregnancy study. The chain links TRBV7-6 to TRBJ1-1; 10 nucleotides line up with TRBD1. Specimen: CD8+ T cells from peripheral blood mononuclear cells, collected in the third trimester of pregnancy. The CDR3 bases are TGTGCCAGCAGCCTAATCGGACAGGGGGGCTTGGAGAACACTGAAGCTTTCTTT. The encoded protein is CASSLIGQGGLENTEAFF.